The rows below give T cell receptor beta chains drawn from one sample of a study of T cell changes during pregnancy in multiple sclerosis. Profiled with immunoSEQ multiplex PCR; TCRdb holds only in-frame clones, not every one. The table lists 35,000 to 40,000 clones, more than 85% of them singletons. The specimen was CD8+ T cells from peripheral blood mononuclear cells, collected in the third trimester of pregnancy. The receptors derive from a female donor with multiple sclerosis, enrolled in a pregnancy study. The CDR3 runs from the conserved cysteine through the conserved F or W. D genes are given only for firm matches. Size is stated for part of the rows, as once, few or many counts, or as a class when the clone is expanded.

NA NA TRBJ2-7 TRBV5-1 CASSENLGGLSSYEQYF TGCGCCAGCAGCGAAAATCTGGGGGGGCTGAGCTCCTACGAGCAGTACTTC
NA NA TRBJ1-1 TRBV10-2 CASSESNGVGEAFF TGCGCCAGCAGTGAGTCGAACGGGGTCGGTGAAGCTTTCTTT
TRBD2 NA TRBJ2-1 TRBV27 CASSDLTSVEQFF TGTGCCAGCAGCGACTTGACTAGCGTTGAGCAGTTCTTC
NA NA TRBJ2-4 TRBV7-9 CASSLSDGGIQYF TGTGCCAGCAGCTTATCAGACGGAGGCATTCAGTACTTC
NA NA TRBJ1-3 TRBV5-4 CASSLDLGGAGNTIYF TGTGCCAGCAGCTTGGACCTTGGGGGGGCAGGAAACACCATATATTTT
TRBD2 NA TRBJ2-1 TRBV5-6 CASSGKREGRLLTFF TGTGCCAGCAGCGGTAAGCGGGAGGGTCGTCTGCTAACGTTCTTC
NA NA TRBJ2-2 TRBV27 CASSLQDTGELFF TGTGCCAGCAGTTTACAGGACACCGGGGAGCTGTTTTTT
NA NA TRBJ2-1 TRBV7-9 CASSLEGGGPHNEQFF TGTGCCAGCAGCTTAGAAGGGGGAGGGCCCCACAATGAGCAGTTCTTC
TRBD1 NA TRBJ1-5 TRBV4-1 CASSPRTGYQPQHF TGCGCCAGCAGCCCCAGGACAGGCTACCAGCCCCAGCATTTT
NA NA TRBJ2-5 TRBV5-1 CASSLDSQETQYF TGCGCCAGCAGCTTGGACAGTCAAGAGACCCAGTACTTC
NA once TRBJ2-1 TRBV6-4 CASSDGSYNEQFF TGTGCCAGCAGTGACGGCAGCTACAATGAGCAGTTCTTC
TRBD2 NA TRBJ2-1 TRBV10-3 CAISSTSGRANEQFF TGTGCCATCAGTAGTACTAGCGGGAGGGCGAATGAGCAGTTCTTC
TRBD2 NA TRBJ2-7 TRBV7-6 CASGSLAAFDEQYF TGTGCCAGCGGGAGTCTAGCGGCCTTTGATGAGCAGTACTTC
NA NA TRBJ1-3 TRBV2 CASSTDPLSPGNTIYF TGTGCCAGCAGTACTGATCCGCTTTCTCCTGGAAACACCATATATTTT
TRBD2 once TRBJ2-1 TRBV4-3 CASSQNPGGPGNEQFF TGCGCCAGCAGCCAAAATCCGGGAGGGCCGGGCAATGAGCAGTTCTTC
NA NA TRBJ2-5 TRBV27 CASSLARGETQYF TGTGCCAGCAGTTTGGCCAGGGGTGAGACCCAGTACTTC
NA NA TRBJ2-7 TRBV27 CASSVNQGSVSYEQYF TGTGCCAGCAGTGTAAACCAGGGATCCGTCTCCTACGAGCAGTACTTC
NA NA TRBJ2-1 TRBV27 CASSLFERQYNEQFF TGTGCCAGCAGTTTATTCGAGCGGCAATACAATGAGCAGTTCTTC
NA NA TRBJ2-7 TRBV5-6 CASRPGGQIYEQYF TGTGCCAGCAGACCAGGTGGACAAATCTACGAGCAGTACTTC
NA NA TRBJ2-7 TRBV10-2 CASSNIGAIYEQYF TGCGCCAGCAGTAATATAGGGGCGATCTACGAGCAGTACTTC
TRBD1 NA TRBJ1-2 TRBV6-5 CASSYGTGGGGYTF TGTGCCAGCAGTTACGGTACAGGGGGCGGTGGCTACACCTTC
NA NA TRBJ2-2 TRBV6-5 CASSTPGLDTGELFF TGTGCCAGCAGCACGCCGGGACTTGACACCGGGGAGCTGTTTTTT
NA few TRBJ1-5 TRBV10-3 CAISDGGTQPQHF TGTGCCATCAGTGATGGGGGGACTCAGCCCCAGCATTTT
NA NA TRBJ2-7 TRBV7-9 CASRGAEQYF TGTGCCAGCCGGGGGGCTGAGCAGTACTTC
TRBD1 NA TRBJ2-7 TRBV19 CASSPGTGISYEQYF TGTGCCAGTAGTCCGGGGACAGGGATCTCCTACGAGCAGTACTTC
NA NA TRBJ2-7 TRBV7-7 CASSFEEGFEQYF TGTGCTAGCAGCTTTGAGGAGGGCTTCGAGCAGTACTTC
TRBD1 NA TRBJ1-1 TRBV7-2 CASSPQGAAEAFF TGTGCCAGCAGCCCGCAGGGGGCGGCTGAAGCTTTCTTT
TRBD2 NA TRBJ2-1 TRBV5-5 CASSLTGLAGNEQFF TGTGCCAGCAGCTTGACGGGACTAGCAGGCAATGAGCAGTTCTTC
TRBD2 once TRBJ2-2 TRBV27 CASSYGTSGRAGELFF TGTGCCAGCAGTTACGGGACTAGCGGGAGGGCCGGGGAGCTGTTTTTT
TRBD2 once TRBJ2-5 TRBV6-5 CASSYSSGTWETQYF TGTGCCAGCAGTTACTCTAGCGGGACATGGGAGACCCAGTACTTC
NA NA TRBJ2-7 TRBV7-2 CASSPWTAYEQYF TGTGCCAGCAGCCCCTGGACAGCCTACGAGCAGTACTTC
NA NA TRBJ2-1 TRBV5-1 CASSLAAGDNEQFF TGCGCCAGCAGCTTGGCGGCAGGGGACAATGAGCAGTTCTTC
TRBD1 NA TRBJ2-7 TRBV5-5 CASSWGQGIDEQYF TGTGCCAGCAGCTGGGGACAGGGTATCGACGAGCAGTACTTC
NA NA TRBJ2-2 TRBV5-6 CASSLFVPLAGPNWGELFF TGTGCCAGCAGCTTGTTTGTTCCTTTGGCGGGCCCCAATTGGGGGGAGCTGTTTTTT
NA NA TRBJ2-2 TRBV5-5 CASSLETVNTGELFF TGTGCCAGCAGCTTGGAAACAGTGAACACCGGGGAGCTGTTTTTT
NA NA TRBJ1-4 TRBV11-1 CASSPTDEKLFF TGTGCCAGCAGCCCGACAGATGAAAAACTGTTTTTT
NA NA TRBJ2-5 TRBV5-4 CASSLGELETQYF TGTGCCAGCAGCTTGGGAGAATTAGAGACCCAGTACTTC
TRBD1 NA TRBJ2-5 TRBV11-2 CASSSTGGFLETQYF TGTGCCAGCAGCTCCACAGGGGGTTTTTTAGAGACCCAGTACTTC
NA medium-sized TRBJ1-6 TRBV19 CASSGGGAGNSPLHF TGTGCCAGTAGTGGCGGGGGCGCCGGGAATTCACCCCTCCACTTT
NA NA TRBJ2-5 TRBV14 CASSHQAERGRTKTQYF TGTGCCAGCAGCCATCAGGCCGAAAGAGGGAGGACGAAGACCCAGTACTTC
NA NA TRBJ2-7 TRBV30 CAWSPQGREQYF TGTGCCTGGAGTCCACAGGGACGCGAGCAGTACTTC